The clone carrying this T cell receptor (beta chain) has only a few counts. As yet, its antigen is unknown. The data stem from a study of vaccination and CD4 T cells after COVID-19. Broader study findings: The researchers studied relatively few convalescent patients and omitted early post-infection timepoints.

Sequencing of cultured CD4+ T cell DNA used the Oncomine TCR Beta short-read assay. Each CDR3 protein gets one entry after TCRdb re-called the PCR reads with MiXCR. The table has 10,000 to 15,000 distinct CDR3 sequences, 20% seen once. Indicated treatment: roughly nine-day PBMC culture with coronavirus spike peptide pools or control peptides (ViraFEST assay). Trimming stripped 0 bases from V and 10 bases from J, with 16 bases between. The germline CDR1 and CDR2 sequences are SGHVS and FQNEAQ. This CDR3 region has 16 residues. The chain employs TRBV7-8 and TRBJ1-6, with D possibly TRBD1 on 5 matching bases. The receptor was derived from a human donor who received a COVID-19 vaccine. The sequences come from CD4+ T cells from blood, cultured in vitro, collected before SARS-CoV-2 vaccination. CDR3 sequence: CASSLAGRGLTSPLHF. In nucleotides, the CDR3 is TGTGCCAGCAGCTTAGCGGGTCGGGGGTTAACCTCACCCCTCCACTTT.